These 20 T cell receptor beta chains originate from one sample sequenced in a study of cytomegalovirus exposure and HLA in healthy donors. The primer mix had 60 Vbeta and 13 Jbeta primers. Data came from immunoSEQ multiplex PCR; TCRdb stores just in-frame clones and leaves some out. Among around 130,000 clones listed, 75% were seen once. The sample consisted of PBMCs. The receptors originated from a woman aged 40 to 49 in good health and CMV-seropositive.

In the case of this clone: Within the sample, other DNA sequences also encode this same CDR3. The chain recombines TRBV15 with TRBJ1-1; 8 nucleotides line up with TRBD1. This CDR3 spans 15 amino acids. V was pared by 1 base and J by 1 base, with 2 bases of the junction left unmatched. Germline loops: CDR1 LNHNV, CDR2 YYDKDF (reference sequence). CDR3 amino acids: CATSRGGTGNTEAFF. The CDR3 region has the DNA TGTGCCACCAGCAGAGGAGGGACAGGGAACACTGAAGCTTTCTTT.

The chain is built from TRBV12-5 and TRBJ1-1; D possibly corresponds to TRBD1 (6 bases). CDR1 is LGHNT, CDR2 FRNRAP, per germline. The CDR3 spans 12 residues. The V and J ends lost 4 bases and 7 bases respectively, with 10 bases between them. The CDR3 spells CASGSLGGEAFF. CDR3 DNA sequence: TGTGCTAGTGGTTCCTTAGGGGGTGAAGCTTTCTTT. Full variable domain (remainder filled in from reference TRBV12-5 and TRBJ1-1): DARVTQTPRHKVTEMGQEVTMRCQPILGHNTVFWYRQTMMQGLELLAYFRNRAPLDDSGMPKDRFSAEMPDATLATLKIQPSEPRDSAVYFCASGSLGGEAFFGQGTRLTVV.

This chain links TRBV5-1 with TRBJ2-7; 7 positions match TRBD2. CDR1 is SGHRS, CDR2 YFSETQ, per germline. The CDR3 has 14 residues. With V trimmed by 2 bases and J by 1 base, 3 bases remained unmatched. The CDR3 DNA sequence: TGCGCCAGCAGCTTTAGCGGGCCTTCCTACGAGCAGTACTTC. It codes for CASSFSGPSYEQYF.

The V call is TRBV2, the J call TRBJ1-2, with 8 bases that match TRBD1. The length of the CDR3 is 12 residues. Germline trimming cut 6 bases from V and 4 bases from J; bases unmatched to any gene: 1. Germline CDR1 SNHLY, CDR2 FYNNEI. This chain's CDR3 is CASRGQGYGYTF. The CDR3 DNA follows: TGTGCCAGCAGAGGACAGGGCTATGGCTACACCTTC. The variable domain in full, with the rest retrieved from reference TRBV2 and TRBJ1-2, is EPEVTQTPSHQVTQMGQEVILRCVPISNHLYFYWYRQILGQKVEFLVSFYNNEISEKSEIFDDQFSVERPDGSNFTLKIRSTKLEDSAMYFCASRGQGYGYTFGSGTRLTVV.

CDR3 loop: CASTRTSYETQYF. CDR3 DNA: TGTGCCAGCACCCGAACTAGTTATGAGACCCAGTACTTC. This chain joins TRBV6-6 and TRBJ2-5, with D possibly TRBD2 on 5 matching bases. The CDR3 is 13 residues long. Trimming removed 7 bases from V and 5 bases from J, with 14 bases in between. CDR1 and CDR2 (germline): MNHNY, SVGAGI (reference sequence).

The rearrangement joins TRBV29-1 to TRBJ2-7, with D possibly TRBD1 on 6 matching bases. Trimming shortened V by 6 bases and J by 5 bases, and 14 bases separated the two germline ends. The CDR3 is 12 residues long. Germline loops: CDR1 SQVTM, CDR2 ANQGSEA. DNA of the CDR3: TGCAGCGTGGCCAGGGGAGAGCACGAGCAGTACTTC. Protein: CSVARGEHEQYF.

The rearrangement links TRBV21-1 to TRBJ1-1; TRBD1, as called in the table, went unchecked against the DNA. TRBV21-1 is marked as a pseudogene. This CDR3 has 15 amino acids. The CDR3 reads CASSKGTGGGTEAFF. The DNA for the CDR3 is TGTGCCAGCAGCAAAGGGACAGGTGGGGGCACTGAAGCTTTCTTT.

The genes are TRBV9 and TRBJ1-4; 9 bases agree with TRBD1. V dropped 6 bases and J dropped 7; count of bases not matched to a gene: 7. The germline gives CDR1 SGDLS, CDR2 YYNGEE. CDR3 length: 14 amino acids. This CDR3 reads CASNPTGGGEKLFF. The CDR3, as DNA: TGTGCCAGCAACCCGACAGGGGGGGGTGAAAAACTGTTTTTT.

This sequence joins TRBV4-3 and TRBJ1-2; D gene uncertain. CDR1 and CDR2 from the germline V gene are LGHNA and YSLEER. Trimming took off 0 bases at V and 0 bases at J, with 8 bases between the two ends. The CDR3 is made up of 15 amino acids. As DNA, the CDR3 is TGCGCCAGCAGCCAAGATTCCAGTACTAACTATGGCTACACCTTC. It codes for CASSQDSSTNYGYTF.

V is TRBV30 and J is TRBJ1-1, with D tentatively TRBD1 (5 bases). The germline V gene has CDR1 GTSNPN and CDR2 SVGIG (reference sequence). The length of the CDR3 is 14 residues. Trimming left V 4 bases short and J 4 bases short, with 16 bases between. CDR3 residues: CAWKTGIVATEAFF. The DNA of the CDR3 is TGTGCCTGGAAAACAGGAATTGTCGCCACTGAAGCTTTCTTT.

This chain uses TRBV4-1 with TRBJ1-6, with a possible D match to TRBD1 (5 bases). The CDR3 loop spans 15 amino acids. In germline, CDR1 is MGHRA, CDR2 YSYEKL. V lost 5 bases to trimming and J lost 6 bases, with 14 bases between them. The CDR3 sequence: CASSVGHTTNSPLHF. CDR3 coding DNA: TGCGCCAGCAGCGTGGGGCATACTACTAATTCACCCCTCCACTTT.

The gene calls are TRBV4-3 and TRBJ1-5, with a weak D call TRBD1 (6 bases). V was trimmed by 0 bases and J by 6 bases, leaving 9 bases between them. The CDR3 spans 14 residues. Per germline, CDR1 LGHNA and CDR2 YSLEER. For the CDR3, the DNA is TGCGCCAGCAGCCAAGACAGGGGCCCTCAGCCCCAGCATTTT. Its protein product is CASSQDRGPQPQHF.

The rearrangement joins TRBV7-9 to TRBJ2-3; a weak D match, TRBD2 (5 bases). This CDR3 contains 15 residues. Germline V lookup: CDR1 SEHNR, CDR2 FQNEAQ (reference sequence). The germline V and J ends were trimmed by 1 base and 1 base, with 9 bases remaining between them. Here the CDR3 reads CASSLVASGTDTQYF. The CDR3 region has the DNA TGTGCCAGCAGCTTAGTAGCGAGTGGCACAGATACGCAGTATTTT.

This clone was recorded once. The CDR3 carries no conserved terminal phenylalanine or tryptophan, so it likely arises from a read error. The chain recombines TRBV30 with TRBJ1-6; tentative D call: TRBD1 (6 bases). The CDR3 is 14 residues long. V was cut by 1 base and J by 10 bases, with 14 bases left in between. Germline V gene sequence: CDR1 GTSNPN, CDR2 SVGIG (reference sequence). CDR3 in DNA: TGTGCCTGGAGTGCAACAGGGTGGAGGTCACCCCTCCACCTT. Its protein product is CAWSATGWRSPLHL.

This CDR3 reads CASSSDMGTEAFF. The DNA for the CDR3 is TGTGCCAGCAGCTCGGACATGGGGACTGAAGCTTTCTTT. This chain joins TRBV7-2 and TRBJ1-1, with TRBD1 as a possible D gene (5 bases). Trimming stripped 4 bases from V and 5 bases from J, with 11 bases between. Germline V gene data show CDR1 as SGHTA and CDR2 as FQGNSA. The CDR3 is made up of 13 amino acids.

The rearrangement links TRBV29-1 to TRBJ2-5, with D possibly TRBD2 on 6 matching bases. Germline CDR1 SQVTM, CDR2 ANQGSEA. The CDR3 covers 14 residues. Trimming took off 3 bases at V and 2 bases at J, with 13 bases between the two ends. The CDR3 spells CSVDGRFSQETQYF. The CDR3 DNA is TGCAGCGTTGACGGGAGATTCTCACAAGAGACCCAGTACTTC.

The V call is TRBV7-2, the J call TRBJ1-2; D not resolved. The CDR3 is made up of 13 amino acids. Trimming pared 3 bases from V and 2 bases from J, leaving 7 bases between. In germline, CDR1 is SGHTA, CDR2 FQGNSA. CDR3 protein: CASSFNRNYGYTF. The CDR3 DNA follows: TGTGCCAGCAGCTTCAACAGAAACTATGGCTACACCTTC.

The gene calls are TRBV7-9 and TRBJ1-3; no firm D call. V was clipped by 1 base and J by 4 bases, with 11 bases between them. From germline, CDR1 is SEHNR and CDR2 FQNEAQ (reference sequence). This CDR3 has 15 amino acids. DNA for the CDR3: TGTGCCAGCAGCTTAGACGGTTCCTCCGGAAACACCATATATTTT. Its protein product is CASSLDGSSGNTIYF.

The chain has TRBV29-1 and TRBJ2-5; weak D call: TRBD1 (5 bases). Germline CDR1 is SQVTM and CDR2 is ANQGSEA. The CDR3 extends over 13 amino acids. Trimming took 3 bases from V and 9 from J, leaving 17 bases between them. The CDR3 region is CSVEYQAQGAQYF. DNA for the CDR3: TGCAGCGTTGAGTATCAAGCCCAGGGCGCCCAGTACTTC.

This clone was seen once. The V call is TRBV28, the J call TRBJ1-2, with a tentative D call TRBD1 (6 bases). The V end lost 7 bases, the J end lost 4 bases, and 10 bases lay between the germline ends. The CDR3 has 12 amino acids. Germline V gene data show CDR1 as MDHEN and CDR2 as SYDVKM. In nucleotides, the CDR3 is TGTGCCAGCACCCTAGGGGGCTATGGCTACACCTTC. This encodes CASTLGGYGYTF.